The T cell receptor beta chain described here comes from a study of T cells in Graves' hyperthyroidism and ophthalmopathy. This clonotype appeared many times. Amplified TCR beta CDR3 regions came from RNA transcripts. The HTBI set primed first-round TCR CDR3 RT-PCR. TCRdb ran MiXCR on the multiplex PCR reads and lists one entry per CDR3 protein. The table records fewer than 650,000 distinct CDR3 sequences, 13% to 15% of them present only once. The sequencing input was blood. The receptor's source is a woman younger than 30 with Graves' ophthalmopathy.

CDR3: CASSHGTDPRAQYF. Written as DNA, the CDR3 is TGTGCCAGCAGCCACGGGACAGACCCACGGGCGCAGTATTTT. The chain uses TRBV12-3 or TRBV12-4 and TRBJ2-3; 7 nucleotides align to TRBD1. The CDR3 is 14 residues long. J gave up 10 bases and V 6 bases, and 13 bases lay outside the gene matches.